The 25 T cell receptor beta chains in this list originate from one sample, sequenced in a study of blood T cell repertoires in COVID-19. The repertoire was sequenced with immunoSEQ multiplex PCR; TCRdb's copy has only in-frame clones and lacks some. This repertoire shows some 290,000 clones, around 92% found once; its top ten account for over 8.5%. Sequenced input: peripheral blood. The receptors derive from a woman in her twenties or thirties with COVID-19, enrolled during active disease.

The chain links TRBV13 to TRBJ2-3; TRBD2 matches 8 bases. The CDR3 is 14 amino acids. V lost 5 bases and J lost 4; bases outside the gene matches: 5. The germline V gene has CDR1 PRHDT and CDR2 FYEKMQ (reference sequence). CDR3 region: CASSPGLAADTQYF. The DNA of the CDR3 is TGTGCCAGCAGCCCCGGACTAGCAGCAGATACGCAGTATTTT. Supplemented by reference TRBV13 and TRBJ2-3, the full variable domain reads AAGVIQSPRHLIKEKRETATLKCYPIPRHDTVYWYQQGPGQDPQFLISFYEKMQSDKGSIPDRFSAQQFSDYHSELNMSSLELGDSALYFCASSPGLAADTQYFGPGTRLTVL.

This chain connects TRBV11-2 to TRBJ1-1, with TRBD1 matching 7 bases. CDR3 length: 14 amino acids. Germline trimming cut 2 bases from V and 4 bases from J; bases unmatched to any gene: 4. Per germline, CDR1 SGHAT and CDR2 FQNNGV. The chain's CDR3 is CASSLRAGGTEAFF. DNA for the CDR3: TGTGCCAGCAGCTTACGCGCAGGGGGCACTGAAGCTTTCTTT. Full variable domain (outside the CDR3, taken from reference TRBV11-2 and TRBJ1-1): EAGVAQSPRYKIIEKRQSVAFWCNPISGHATLYWYQQILGQGPKLLIQFQNNGVVDDSQLPKDRFSAERLKGVDSTLKIQPAKLEDSAVYLCASSLRAGGTEAFFGQGTRLTVV.

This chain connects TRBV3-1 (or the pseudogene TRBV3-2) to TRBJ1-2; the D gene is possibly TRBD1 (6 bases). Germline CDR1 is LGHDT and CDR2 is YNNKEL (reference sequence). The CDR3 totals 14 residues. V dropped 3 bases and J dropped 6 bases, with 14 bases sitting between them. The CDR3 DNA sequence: TGTGCCAGCAGCCAGCTAGGACAGCTGAATGGCTACACCTTC. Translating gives CASSQLGQLNGYTF.

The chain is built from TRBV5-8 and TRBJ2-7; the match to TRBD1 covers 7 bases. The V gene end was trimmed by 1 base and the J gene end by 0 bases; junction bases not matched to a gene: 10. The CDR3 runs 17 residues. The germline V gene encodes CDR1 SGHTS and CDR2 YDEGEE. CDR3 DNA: TGTGCCAGCAGCTTGATATTGTGGGGACAGCCCTCCTACGAGCAGTACTTC. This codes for CASSLILWGQPSYEQYF.

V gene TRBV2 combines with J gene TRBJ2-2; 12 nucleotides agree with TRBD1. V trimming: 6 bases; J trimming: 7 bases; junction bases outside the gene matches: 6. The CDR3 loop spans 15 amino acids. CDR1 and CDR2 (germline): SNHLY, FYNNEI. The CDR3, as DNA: TGTGCCAGCAGGGGGACAGGGGGCAAAAACGGGGAGCTGTTTTTT. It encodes CASRGTGGKNGELFF.

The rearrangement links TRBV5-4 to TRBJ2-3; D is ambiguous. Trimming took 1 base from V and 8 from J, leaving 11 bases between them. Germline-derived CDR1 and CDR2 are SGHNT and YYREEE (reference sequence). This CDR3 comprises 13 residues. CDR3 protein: CASSLSEVATQYF. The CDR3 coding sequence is TGTGCCAGCAGCTTGTCTGAAGTAGCTACGCAGTATTTT.

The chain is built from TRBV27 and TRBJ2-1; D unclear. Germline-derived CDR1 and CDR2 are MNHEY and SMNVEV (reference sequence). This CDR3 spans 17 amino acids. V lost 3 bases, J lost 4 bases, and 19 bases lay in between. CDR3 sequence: CASSFAPEAIKYNEQFF. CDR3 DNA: TGTGCCAGCAGTTTTGCCCCGGAAGCGATCAAATACAATGAGCAGTTCTTC.

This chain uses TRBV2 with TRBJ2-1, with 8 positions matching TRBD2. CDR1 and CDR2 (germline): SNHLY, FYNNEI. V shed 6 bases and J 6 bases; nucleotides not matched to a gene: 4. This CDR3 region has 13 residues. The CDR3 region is CASRAGGSNEQFF. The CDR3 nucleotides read TGTGCCAGCAGGGCGGGGGGCAGCAATGAGCAGTTCTTC.

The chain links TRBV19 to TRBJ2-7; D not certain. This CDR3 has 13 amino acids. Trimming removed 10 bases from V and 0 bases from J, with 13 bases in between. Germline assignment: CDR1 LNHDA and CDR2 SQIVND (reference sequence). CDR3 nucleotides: TGTGCCACTCAGAGGCAGAGCTCCTACGAGCAGTACTTC. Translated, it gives CATQRQSSYEQYF.

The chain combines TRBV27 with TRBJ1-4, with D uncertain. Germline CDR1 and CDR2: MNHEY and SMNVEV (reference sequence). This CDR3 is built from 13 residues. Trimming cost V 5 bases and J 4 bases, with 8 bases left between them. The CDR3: CASSQDDNEKLFF. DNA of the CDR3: TGTGCCAGCAGTCAGGATGATAATGAAAAACTGTTTTTT.

The CDR3 DNA reads as TGCGCCAGCAGCTTTGGGACAGAGGTTTCCTACGAGCAGTACTTC. It specifies CASSFGTEVSYEQYF. J is TRBJ2-7 and V is TRBV5-1, with 7 bases aligning to TRBD1. Looked up from germline, CDR1 is SGHRS and CDR2 is YFSETQ. The CDR3 has 15 amino acids. Trimming at V came to 2 bases and at J to 1 base, leaving 6 bases not matched to a gene.

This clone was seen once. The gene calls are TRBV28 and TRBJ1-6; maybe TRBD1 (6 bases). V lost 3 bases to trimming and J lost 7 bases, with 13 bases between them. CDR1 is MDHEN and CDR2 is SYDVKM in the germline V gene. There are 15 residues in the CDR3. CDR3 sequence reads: CASSLDSTGNSPLHF. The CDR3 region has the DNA TGTGCCAGCAGTTTGGACAGTACCGGCAATTCACCCCTCCACTTT.

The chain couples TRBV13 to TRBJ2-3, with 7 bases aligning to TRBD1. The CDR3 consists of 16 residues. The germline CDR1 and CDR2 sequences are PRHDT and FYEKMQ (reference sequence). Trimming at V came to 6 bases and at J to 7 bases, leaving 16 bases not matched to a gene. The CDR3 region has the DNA TGTGCCAGCAGGAGGGGGCTCCAGGGTGGTTCGCATACGCAGTATTTT. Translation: CASRRGLQGGSHTQYF.

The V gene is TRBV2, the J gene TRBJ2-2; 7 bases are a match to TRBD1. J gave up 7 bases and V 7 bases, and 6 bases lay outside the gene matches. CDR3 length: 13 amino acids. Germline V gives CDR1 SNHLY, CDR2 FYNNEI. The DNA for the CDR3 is TGTGCCAGCACTCGGGACAGCGGCGGGGAGCTGTTTTTT. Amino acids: CASTRDSGGELFF.

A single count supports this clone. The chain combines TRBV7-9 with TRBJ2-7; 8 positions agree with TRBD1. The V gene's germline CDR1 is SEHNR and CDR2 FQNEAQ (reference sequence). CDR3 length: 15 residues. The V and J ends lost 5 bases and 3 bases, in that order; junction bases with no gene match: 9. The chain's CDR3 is CASSPRGRGNYEQYF. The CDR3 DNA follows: TGTGCCAGCAGCCCCAGGGGGCGTGGGAACTACGAGCAGTACTTC.

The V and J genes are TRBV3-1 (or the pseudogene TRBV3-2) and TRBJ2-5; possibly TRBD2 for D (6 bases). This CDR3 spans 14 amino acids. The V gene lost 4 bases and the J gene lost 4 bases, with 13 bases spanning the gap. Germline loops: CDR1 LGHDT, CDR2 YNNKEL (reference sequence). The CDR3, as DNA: TGTGCCAGCAGCCTGGGGTCCGGGGGAGAGACCCAGTACTTC. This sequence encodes CASSLGSGGETQYF.

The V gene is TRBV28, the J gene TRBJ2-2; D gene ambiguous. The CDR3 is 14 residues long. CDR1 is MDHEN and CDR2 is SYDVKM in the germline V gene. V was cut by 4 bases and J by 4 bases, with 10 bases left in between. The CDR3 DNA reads TGTGCCAGCAGTTCTGCACCACTCACCGGGGAGCTGTTTTTT. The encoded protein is CASSSAPLTGELFF.

CDR3 nucleotide sequence: TGTGCCAGCAGCTTGACAGGGGACTCTGGAAACACCATATATTTT. It translates to CASSLTGDSGNTIYF. The chain carries TRBV11-3 and TRBJ1-3, with TRBD1 identical over 8 bases. CDR3 length: 15 residues. V dropped 3 bases and J dropped 0; count of bases not matched to a gene: 1. Germline values: CDR1 SGHNT, CDR2 YENEEA. Supplemented by reference TRBV11-3 and TRBJ1-3, the full variable domain reads EAGVVQSPRYKIIEKKQPVAFWCNPISGHNTLYWYLQNLGQGPELLIRYENEEAVDDSQLPKDRFSAERLKGVDSTLKIQPAELGDSAVYLCASSLTGDSGNTIYFGEGSWLTVV.

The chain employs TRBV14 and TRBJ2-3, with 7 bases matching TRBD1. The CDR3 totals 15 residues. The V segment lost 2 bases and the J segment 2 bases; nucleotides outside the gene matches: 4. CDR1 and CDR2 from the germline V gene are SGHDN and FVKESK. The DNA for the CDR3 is TGTGCCAGCAGCCAATGGACAGGAGTCACAGATACGCAGTATTTT. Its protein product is CASSQWTGVTDTQYF.

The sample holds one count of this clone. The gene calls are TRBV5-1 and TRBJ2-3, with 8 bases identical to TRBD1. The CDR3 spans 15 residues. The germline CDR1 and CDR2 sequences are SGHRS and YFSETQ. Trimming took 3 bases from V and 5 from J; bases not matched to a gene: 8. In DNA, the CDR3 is TGCGCCAGCAGCTCACCGGACAGGGAAGGAGATACGCAGTATTTT. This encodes CASSSPDREGDTQYF.

CDR3 DNA sequence: TGCGCCAGCAGCTTGGGGTGGGCGTCCGAGCAGTACTTC. This codes for CASSLGWASEQYF. This chain joins TRBV5-1 and TRBJ2-7; D gene uncertain. The CDR3 totals 13 residues. V was pared by 0 bases and J by 6 bases, with 10 bases between. Per the germline V gene, CDR1 is SGHRS and CDR2 is YFSETQ.

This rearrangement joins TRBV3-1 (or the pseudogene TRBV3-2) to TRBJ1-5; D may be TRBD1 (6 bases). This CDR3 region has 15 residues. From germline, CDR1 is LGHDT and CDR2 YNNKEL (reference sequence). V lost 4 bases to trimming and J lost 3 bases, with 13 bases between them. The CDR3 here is CASSPDRRVNQPQHF. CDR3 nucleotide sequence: TGTGCCAGCAGCCCGGACAGAAGAGTCAATCAGCCCCAGCATTTT.

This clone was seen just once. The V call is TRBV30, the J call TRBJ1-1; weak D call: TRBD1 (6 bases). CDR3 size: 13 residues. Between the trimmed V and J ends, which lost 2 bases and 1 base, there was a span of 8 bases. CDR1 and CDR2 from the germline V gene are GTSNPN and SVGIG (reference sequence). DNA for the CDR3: TGTGCCTGGAGTATGACAGGGAACACTGAAGCTTTCTTT. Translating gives CAWSMTGNTEAFF.

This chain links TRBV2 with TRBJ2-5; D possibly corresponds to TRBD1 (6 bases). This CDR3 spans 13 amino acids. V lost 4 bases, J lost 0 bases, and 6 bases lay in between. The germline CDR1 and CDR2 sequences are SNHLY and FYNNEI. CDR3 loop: CASSGTDQETQYF. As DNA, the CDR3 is TGTGCCAGCAGTGGGACAGACCAAGAGACCCAGTACTTC.

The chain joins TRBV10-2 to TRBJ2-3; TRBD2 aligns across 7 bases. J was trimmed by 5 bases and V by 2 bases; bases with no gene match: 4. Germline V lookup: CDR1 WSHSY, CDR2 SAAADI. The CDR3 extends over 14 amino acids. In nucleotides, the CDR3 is TGCGCCAGCAGTGAGCCGGGGGGAGGAGATACGCAGTATTTT. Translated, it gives CASSEPGGGDTQYF.